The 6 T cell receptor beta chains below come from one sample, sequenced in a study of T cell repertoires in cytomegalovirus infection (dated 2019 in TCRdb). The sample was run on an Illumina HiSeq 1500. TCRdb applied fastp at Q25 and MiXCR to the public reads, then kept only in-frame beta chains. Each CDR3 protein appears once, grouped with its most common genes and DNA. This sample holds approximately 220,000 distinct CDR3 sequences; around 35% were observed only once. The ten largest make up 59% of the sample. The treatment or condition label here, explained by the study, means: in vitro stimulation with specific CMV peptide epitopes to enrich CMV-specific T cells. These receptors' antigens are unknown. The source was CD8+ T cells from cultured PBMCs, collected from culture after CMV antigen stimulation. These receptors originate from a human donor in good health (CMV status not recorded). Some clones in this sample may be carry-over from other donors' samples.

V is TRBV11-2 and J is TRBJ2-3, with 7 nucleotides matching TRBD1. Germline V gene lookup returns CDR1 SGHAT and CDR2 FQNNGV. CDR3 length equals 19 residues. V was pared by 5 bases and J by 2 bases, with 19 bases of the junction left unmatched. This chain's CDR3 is CASSRNKEGDSLFTDTQYF. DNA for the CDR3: TGTGCCAGCAGCCGAAATAAAGAAGGGGACAGCCTTTTCACAGATACGCAGTATTTT.

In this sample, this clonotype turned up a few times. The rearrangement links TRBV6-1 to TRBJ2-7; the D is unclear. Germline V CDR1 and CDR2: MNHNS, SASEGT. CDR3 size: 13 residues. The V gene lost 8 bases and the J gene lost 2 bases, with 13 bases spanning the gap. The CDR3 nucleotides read TGTGCCAGCTGCGTCGGATTAACCTACGAGCAGTACTTC. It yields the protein CASCVGLTYEQYF.

In DNA, the CDR3 is TGTGCCAGCAGGCCAGCGGGAGGGCCGAGCAATGAGCAGTTCTTC. Translated: CASRPAGGPSNEQFF. V and J are TRBV5-8 and TRBJ2-1, with 10 bases fitting TRBD2. CDR1 and CDR2 (germline): SGHTS, YDEGEE. The V gene end was trimmed by 5 bases and the J gene end by 6 bases; junction bases not matched to a gene: 8. The CDR3 extends over 15 amino acids.

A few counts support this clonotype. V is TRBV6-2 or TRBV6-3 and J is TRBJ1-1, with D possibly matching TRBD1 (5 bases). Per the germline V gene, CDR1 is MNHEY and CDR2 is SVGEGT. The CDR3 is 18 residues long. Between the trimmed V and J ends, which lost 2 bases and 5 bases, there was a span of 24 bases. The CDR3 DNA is TGTGCCAGCAGTTACGGGTTGAGGGTTCGGCTGGGGCGGACTGAAGCTTTCTTT. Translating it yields CASSYGLRVRLGRTEAFF.

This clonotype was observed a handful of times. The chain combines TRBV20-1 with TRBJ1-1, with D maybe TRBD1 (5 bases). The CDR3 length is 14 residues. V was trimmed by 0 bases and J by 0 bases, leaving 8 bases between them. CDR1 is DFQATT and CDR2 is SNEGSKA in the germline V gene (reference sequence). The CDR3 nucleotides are TGCAGTGCTAGAGAACGGGGGATGAACACTGAAGCTTTCTTT. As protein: CSARERGMNTEAFF.

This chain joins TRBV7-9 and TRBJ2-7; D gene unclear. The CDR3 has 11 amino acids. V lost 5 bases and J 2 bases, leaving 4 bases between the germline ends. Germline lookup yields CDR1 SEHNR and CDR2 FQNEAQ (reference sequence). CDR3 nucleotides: TGTGCCAGCAGCGACACCTACGAGCAGTACTTC. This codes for CASSDTYEQYF.